One sample yielded the 17 T cell receptor beta chains listed below, sequenced in a study of control samples from healthy donors and cancer patients. TCRdb keeps only in-frame clones here, not all; method: immunoSEQ multiplex PCR. The table records some 89,000 clones, about 89% of them present only once. The sample was blood. These TCRs come from a man aged 30 to 39 in good health.

This chain connects TRBV18 to TRBJ1-2, with D possibly TRBD1 on 5 matching bases. V lost 0 bases and J 4 bases, leaving 9 bases between the germline ends. Germline CDR1 and CDR2: KGHSH and LQKENI. This CDR3 comprises 14 residues. The CDR3 DNA reads as TGTGCCAGCTCACCACCGGGACGGCCCTATGGCTACACCTTC. Its translation is CASSPPGRPYGYTF.

The V and J genes are TRBV4-2 and TRBJ2-7; the match to TRBD2 covers 10 bases. V lost 1 base and J lost 3; bases outside the gene matches: 3. The CDR3 length is 15 residues. Germline lookup yields CDR1 LGHNA and CDR2 YNFKEQ. The CDR3 DNA reads TGTGCCAGCAGCCAAGGGGTAGCGGGGGGCTACGAGCAGTACTTC. Amino acid sequence: CASSQGVAGGYEQYF.

This clone was seen once. The chain links TRBV5-4 to TRBJ1-2, with D maybe TRBD1 (5 bases). The CDR3 covers 14 residues. The germline V gene encodes CDR1 SGHNT and CDR2 YYREEE (reference sequence). Trimming took off 4 bases at V and 4 bases at J, with 14 bases between the two ends. The CDR3 protein is CASSMGTVGYGYTF. The CDR3 DNA sequence: TGTGCCAGCAGCATGGGGACCGTCGGCTATGGCTACACCTTC.

This sequence joins TRBV5-1 and TRBJ1-2, with D possibly being TRBD1 (6 bases). The CDR3 is 13 residues long. Germline loops: CDR1 SGHRS, CDR2 YFSETQ. Trimming pared 6 bases from V and 5 bases from J, leaving 14 bases between. In DNA form, the CDR3 reads TGCGCCAGCACCATCGGGGGGCCTTATGGCTACACCTTC. Protein product: CASTIGGPYGYTF. The full variable domain, rest sourced from reference TRBV5-1 and TRBJ1-2, is KAGVTQTPRYLIKTRGQQVTLSCSPISGHRSVSWYQQTPGQGLQFLFEYFSETQRNKGNFPGRFSGRQFSNSRSEMNVSTLELGDSALYLCASTIGGPYGYTFGSGTRLTVV.

The V and J genes are TRBV24-1 and TRBJ2-1; 8 nucleotides match TRBD2. The CDR3 length is 16 residues. J gave up 4 bases and V 1 base, and 5 bases lay outside the gene matches. Germline V gives CDR1 KGHDR, CDR2 SFDVKD. The CDR3 here is CATSDLSAGAYNEQFF. Here the CDR3 DNA reads TGTGCCACCAGTGATTTATCAGCGGGGGCTTACAATGAGCAGTTCTTC.

The CDR3 DNA reads TGCAGCGCTTGGGCCCCTAAAGAGACCCAGTACTTC. Translated: CSAWAPKETQYF. V usage is TRBV29-1 and J usage is TRBJ2-5; D is unresolved. V dropped 7 bases and J dropped 3 bases, with 12 bases sitting between them. Germline lookup yields CDR1 SQVTM and CDR2 ANQGSEA. This CDR3 region has 12 residues.

The gene calls are TRBV18 and TRBJ2-3, with a possible D match to TRBD1 (5 bases). Per germline, CDR1 KGHSH and CDR2 LQKENI. Between the trimmed V and J ends, which lost 0 bases and 2 bases, there was a span of 6 bases. The CDR3 length is 14 residues. CDR3 protein: CASSPPGLTDTQYF. The CDR3 region has the DNA TGTGCCAGCTCACCACCGGGGCTCACAGATACGCAGTATTTT.

The chain joins TRBV7-9 to TRBJ2-7, with unresolved D. The V gene's germline CDR1 is SEHNR and CDR2 FQNEAQ (reference sequence). The CDR3 totals 13 residues. The ends were cut back, 5 bases at V and 6 bases at J, with 14 bases in the middle. Written as DNA, the CDR3 is TGTGCCAGCAGCCACGGCGTAACCGCCGAGCAGTACGTC. This gives the protein CASSHGVTAEQYV.

V usage is TRBV10-3 and J usage is TRBJ2-1, with 8 bases that match TRBD2. V lost 7 bases to trimming and J lost 8 bases; unmatched junction nucleotides: 7. CDR1 is ENHRY, CDR2 SYGVKD, per germline. CDR3 length: 13 residues. This chain's CDR3 is CAINGGAGDEQFF. The CDR3 DNA reads as TGTGCCATCAACGGGGGGGCCGGGGATGAGCAGTTCTTC.

CDR3 sequence reads: CASSLEVGLAHTF. For the CDR3, the DNA is TGTGCCAGCAGCTTGGAAGTAGGGTTAGCGCACACCTTC. The chain employs TRBV5-5 and TRBJ1-2, with D hard to call. Trimming took off 0 bases at V and 12 bases at J, with 15 bases between the two ends. Germline V CDR1 and CDR2: SGHKS, YYEKEE (reference sequence). CDR3 length: 13 amino acids.

V is TRBV5-1 and J is TRBJ2-5; no definite D call. V lost 4 bases to trimming and J lost 4 bases, with 14 bases between them. Per the germline V gene, CDR1 is SGHRS and CDR2 is YFSETQ. The CDR3 runs 14 residues. CDR3 in DNA: TGCGCCAGCAGCCCCGGGCAGGTCTCAGAGACCCAGTACTTC. It is translated as CASSPGQVSETQYF.

V gene TRBV19 combines with J gene TRBJ1-5; D is possibly TRBD1 (5 bases). The CDR3 is 15 amino acids. V gave up 4 bases and J gave up 2 bases, with 12 bases separating them. Germline V gene sequence: CDR1 LNHDA, CDR2 SQIVND (reference sequence). The CDR3 spells CASSRSGVGNQPQHF. The CDR3 coding sequence is TGTGCCAGTAGTAGGTCGGGGGTTGGCAATCAGCCCCAGCATTTT.

This rearrangement joins TRBV19 to TRBJ1-4, with 7 bases identical to TRBD1. V trimming: 5 bases; J trimming: 0 bases; junction bases outside the gene matches: 3. The CDR3 extends over 15 amino acids. Germline loops: CDR1 LNHDA, CDR2 SQIVND (reference sequence). In DNA form, the CDR3 reads TGTGCCAGTAGTCCCCAGGGGGCAACTAATGAAAAACTGTTTTTT. Amino acid sequence: CASSPQGATNEKLFF.

This chain links TRBV28 with TRBJ1-5; possible D gene TRBD1, 5 bases. The CDR3 has 14 residues. V was trimmed by 3 bases and J by 4 bases, leaving 10 bases between them. CDR1 is MDHEN and CDR2 is SYDVKM in the germline V gene. The CDR3 coding sequence is TGTGCCAGCAGTTTTAGACAGCCTAATCAGCCCCAGCATTTT. It encodes CASSFRQPNQPQHF.

This sequence joins TRBV29-1 and TRBJ1-2, with a weak D call TRBD1 (6 bases). The germline V and J ends were trimmed by 6 bases and 7 bases, with 21 bases remaining between them. The CDR3 spans 14 residues. The germline V gene encodes CDR1 SQVTM and CDR2 ANQGSEA. CDR3 in DNA: TGCAGCGTGGGAGAATATACAGGGCTGAGTGGCTACACCTTC. This codes for CSVGEYTGLSGYTF.

This clone was found once. This chain joins TRBV7-9 and TRBJ2-5; TRBD2 agrees at 15 bases. This CDR3 comprises 17 residues. Germline assignment: CDR1 SEHNR and CDR2 FQNEAQ (reference sequence). V shed 5 bases and J 3 bases; nucleotides not matched to a gene: 7. DNA of the CDR3: TGTGCCAGCAGCCGGACTAGCGGGGGGGCCGGGAAAGAGACCCAGTACTTC. This encodes CASSRTSGGAGKETQYF.

V gene TRBV19 combines with J gene TRBJ2-4; perhaps D is TRBD1 or TRBD2 (7 bases each). V dropped 5 bases and J dropped 0 bases, with 17 bases sitting between them. Germline V gene sequence: CDR1 LNHDA, CDR2 SQIVND (reference sequence). The CDR3 extends over 17 amino acids. As DNA, the CDR3 is TGTGCCAGTAGTCCCCTCAGGGGGGGGGTAGCCAAAAACATTCAGTACTTC. Protein sequence: CASSPLRGGVAKNIQYF.